This passage covers 21 T cell receptor beta chains from one sample sequenced in a study of blood T cell repertoires in COVID-19. This table comes from immunoSEQ multiplex PCR, and its TCRdb copy is limited to in-frame clones, with some not included. In the table there are under 50,000 clones, 80% to 85% of which are singletons. The sequenced material came from peripheral blood. The origin of the receptors is a man aged 65 to 79 with acute or convalescent COVID-19.

The V and J genes are TRBV6-5 and TRBJ2-7; perhaps TRBD1 as D (6 bases). CDR3 length: 13 amino acids. CDR1 and CDR2 from the germline V gene are MNHEY and SVGAGI. Deletions cut 9 bases from V and 3 bases from J, with 15 bases between. The CDR3 bases are TGTGCCAGTGCACCTTGGGACAACTACGAGCAGTACTTC. Amino acids: CASAPWDNYEQYF.

The table lists this clone with a count of one. The chain combines TRBV19 with TRBJ1-1, with D perhaps TRBD1 (6 bases). Trimming took off 0 bases at V and 2 bases at J, with 13 bases between the two ends. Per the germline V gene, CDR1 is LNHDA and CDR2 is SQIVND (reference sequence). The CDR3 is 16 residues long. The CDR3 DNA follows: TGTGCCAGTAGTATAGATCCCCAGGGGTTAAACACTGAAGCTTTCTTT. Encoded protein: CASSIDPQGLNTEAFF. Complete variable domain (other parts from reference TRBV19 and TRBJ1-1): DGGITQSPKYLFRKEGQNVTLSCEQNLNHDAMYWYRQDPGQGLRLIYYSQIVNDFQKGDIAEGYSVSREKKESFPLTVTSAQKNPTAFYLCASSIDPQGLNTEAFFGQGTRLTVV.

The J gene is TRBJ2-3, the V gene TRBV5-1, with 9 bases fitting TRBD2. CDR3 size: 17 residues. Germline CDR1 reads SGHRS; CDR2 reads YFSETQ. With V trimmed by 4 bases and J by 1 base, 10 bases remained unmatched. CDR3 region: CASSPPLAGAGTDTQYF. The CDR3 DNA reads TGCGCCAGCAGCCCACCATTAGCGGGAGCGGGCACAGATACGCAGTATTTT.

The chain links TRBV24-1 to TRBJ1-5, with D unresolved. CDR3 length: 13 residues. Germline CDR1 KGHDR, CDR2 SFDVKD. V shed 7 bases and J shed 5 bases, with 11 bases lying between them. DNA of the CDR3: TGTGCCACCAGCCCTACCCCTTATCAGCCCCAGCATTTT. Translated, it gives CATSPTPYQPQHF.

The chain links TRBV9 to TRBJ1-1; TRBD1 might be the D (5 bases). The V and J ends lost 0 bases and 3 bases respectively, with 9 bases between them. Germline lookup yields CDR1 SGDLS and CDR2 YYNGEE. The CDR3 spans 14 residues. CDR3 sequence reads: CASSVADRYTEAFF. The CDR3 region has the DNA TGTGCCAGCAGCGTAGCTGACAGATACACTGAAGCTTTCTTT. Supplemented by reference TRBV9 and TRBJ1-1, the full variable domain reads DSGVTQTPKHLITATGQRVTLRCSPRSGDLSVYWYQQSLDQGLQFLIQYYNGEERAKGNILERFSAQQFPDLHSELNLSSLELGDSALYFCASSVADRYTEAFFGQGTRLTVV.

This clone was observed a handful of times. In DNA form, the CDR3 reads TGTGCCAGCAGCCAAGAACCTTCACCAGGGGGCGCACCTGGAAACACCATATATTTT. It is translated as CASSQEPSPGGAPGNTIYF. The chain combines TRBV3-1 (or the pseudogene TRBV3-2) with TRBJ1-3, with 8 bases matching TRBD1. Germline CDR1 is LGHDT and CDR2 is YNNKEL (reference sequence). V gave up 0 bases and J gave up 2 bases; unmatched junction bases: 12. This CDR3 comprises 19 residues.

The chain couples TRBV11-3 to TRBJ2-7; D is unresolved. CDR1 SGHNT and CDR2 YENEEA come from the germline V gene. The CDR3 loop spans 15 amino acids. Trimming cost V 0 bases and J 2 bases, with 11 bases left between them. The CDR3: CASSLEGAPAYEQYF. Written as DNA, the CDR3 is TGTGCCAGCAGCTTAGAGGGCGCGCCGGCCTACGAGCAGTACTTC.

Here the CDR3 reads CASSPRQGDQPQHF. CDR3 sequence (DNA): TGTGCCAGCAGTCCGCGACAGGGGGATCAGCCCCAGCATTTT. The J gene is TRBJ1-5, the V gene TRBV28; the match to TRBD1 covers 9 bases. The CDR3 length is 14 residues. Germline-derived CDR1 and CDR2 are MDHEN and SYDVKM. The trim removed 5 bases at V and 5 bases at J, leaving 4 bases unmatched.

The chain is built from TRBV6-5 and TRBJ1-5; 10 bases are shared with TRBD1. The length of the CDR3 is 14 residues. CDR1 MNHEY and CDR2 SVGAGI come from the germline V gene. Germline trimming cut 5 bases from V and 5 bases from J; bases unmatched to any gene: 3. The CDR3 loop reads CASSRQGAHQPQHF. The DNA for the CDR3 is TGTGCCAGCAGTCGACAGGGGGCTCATCAGCCCCAGCATTTT.

V gene TRBV27 combines with J gene TRBJ1-5, with TRBD1 matching 7 bases. The CDR3 has 13 residues. The V gene's germline CDR1 is MNHEY and CDR2 SMNVEV (reference sequence). V lost 7 bases and J lost 2; bases outside the gene matches: 2. DNA for the CDR3: TGTGCCAGCACAACAGGGGGCAATCAGCCCCAGCATTTT. Translating gives CASTTGGNQPQHF.

This chain links TRBV7-2 with TRBJ2-1, with TRBD2 identical over 10 bases. The CDR3 totals 15 residues. In germline, CDR1 is SGHTA, CDR2 FQGNSA. V dropped 4 bases and J dropped 8; count of bases not matched to a gene: 8. The chain's CDR3 is CASSYLLAGIDEQFF. The DNA of the CDR3 is TGTGCCAGCAGCTACTTACTAGCGGGAATCGATGAGCAGTTCTTC. Supplemented by reference TRBV7-2 and TRBJ2-1, the full variable domain reads GAGVSQSPSNKVTEKGKDVELRCDPISGHTALYWYRQSLGQGLEFLIYFQGNSAPDKSGLPSDRFSAERTGGSVSTLTIQRTQQEDSAVYLCASSYLLAGIDEQFFGPGTRLTVL.

The chain couples TRBV7-2 to TRBJ1-1; tentatively, D is TRBD1 (6 bases). Germline V lookup: CDR1 SGHTA, CDR2 FQGNSA. This CDR3 comprises 14 residues. Between the trimmed V and J ends, which lost 5 bases and 0 bases, there was a span of 10 bases. CDR3 amino acids: CASSLDSMNTEAFF. The CDR3 DNA follows: TGTGCCAGCAGCCTGGACAGTATGAACACTGAAGCTTTCTTT.

The V and J genes are TRBV6-5 and TRBJ1-2; no firm D call. The V and J ends lost 9 bases and 3 bases respectively, with 17 bases between them. The CDR3 runs 14 residues. Germline loops: CDR1 MNHEY, CDR2 SVGAGI. CDR3 region: CASSSGRWDYGYTF. CDR3 DNA: TGTGCCAGTTCTAGCGGGAGATGGGACTATGGCTACACCTTC.

CDR3 amino acids: CASSGGGGYNQPQHF. For the CDR3, the DNA is TGTGCCAGCAGCGGAGGGGGGGGATACAATCAGCCCCAGCATTTT. The gene calls are TRBV11-2 and TRBJ1-5; possible D gene TRBD1, 6 bases. This CDR3 region has 15 residues. Deletions cut 5 bases from V and 3 bases from J, with 14 bases between. Germline V gives CDR1 SGHAT, CDR2 FQNNGV.

This chain connects TRBV10-2 to TRBJ1-1; a possible D gene is TRBD1 (5 bases). The germline V gene has CDR1 WSHSY and CDR2 SAAADI. V was shortened by 7 bases and J by 8 bases, with 11 bases between the two germline ends. The length of the CDR3 is 11 residues. CDR3 nucleotide sequence: TGCGCCAGCATTATAGCAGGGGAAGCTTTCTTT. It codes for CASIIAGEAFF.

CDR3 bases: TGTGCCAGCAGCTTACTCTTCGGGTCCTACGAGCAGTACTTC. Translating it yields CASSLLFGSYEQYF. The J gene is TRBJ2-7, the V gene TRBV5-8; D is unresolved. CDR3 length: 14 residues. The V end was cut by 2 bases, the J end by 1 base, with 10 bases between. Germline-derived CDR1 and CDR2 are SGHTS and YDEGEE.

The chain carries TRBV7-9 and TRBJ1-1, with D unclear. CDR3 size: 13 residues. The V and J ends lost 3 bases and 1 base respectively, with 6 bases between them. Germline-derived CDR1 and CDR2 are SEHNR and FQNEAQ (reference sequence). The CDR3 sequence: CASSLTGNTEAFF. CDR3 DNA: TGTGCCAGCAGCTTGACGGGGAACACTGAAGCTTTCTTT.

This clone was observed a few times. The CDR3: CASSYGTGVHEQYF. The CDR3 coding sequence is TGCGCCAGCAGTTATGGGACAGGGGTCCACGAGCAGTACTTC. J is TRBJ2-7 and V is TRBV23-1, with 10 nucleotides matching TRBD1. TRBV23-1 is an ORF, and what it does is uncertain. The CDR3 runs 14 residues. V dropped 5 bases and J dropped 5; count of bases not matched to a gene: 6.

The CDR3 sequence: CAISGGIRTSGSNTGELFF. The CDR3 DNA is TGTGCCATCAGTGGAGGAATCAGGACTAGCGGGTCGAACACCGGGGAGCTGTTTTTT. The chain has TRBV10-3 and TRBJ2-2, with 11 bases identical to TRBD2. The CDR3 covers 19 residues. Germline V gene sequence: CDR1 ENHRY, CDR2 SYGVKD. J was trimmed by 0 bases and V by 4 bases; bases with no gene match: 10.

This rearrangement joins TRBV7-8 to TRBJ1-1, with unresolved D. The germline V gene has CDR1 SGHVS and CDR2 FQNEAQ. V lost 1 base and J lost 2, with 8 bases in between. The CDR3 extends over 14 amino acids. The CDR3 loop reads CASSLGQTNTEAFF. The CDR3 bases are TGTGCCAGCAGCTTAGGGCAGACTAACACTGAAGCTTTCTTT.

The chain links TRBV5-4 to TRBJ2-7; 9 positions match TRBD2. This CDR3 is built from 15 residues. The J segment lost 3 bases and the V segment lost 2 bases, leaving 6 bases of the junction unmatched. The germline V gene has CDR1 SGHNT and CDR2 YYREEE (reference sequence). The CDR3 spells CASSLNLAGNYEQYF. CDR3 DNA: TGTGCCAGCAGCTTAAACCTAGCGGGAAACTACGAGCAGTACTTC.